This TCR beta chain originates from a study of cytomegalovirus exposure and HLA in healthy donors. Only in-frame clones appear in the TCRdb table, and some are missing; sequencing was by immunoSEQ multiplex PCR. The data show about 150,000 clones, roughly 89% seen once. These donors were members of the 120-subject validation cohort, a group separate from the roughly 670-subject first cohort. Germline loops: CDR1 SQVTM, CDR2 ANQGSEA. V lost 7 bases and J lost 6; bases outside the gene matches: 6. The CDR3 runs to 12 residues. The sequencing input was PBMCs. This clonotype was obtained from a man between 18 and 35 years old in good health and CMV-seropositive. J is TRBJ2-1 and V is TRBV29-1; 7 bases fit TRBD1. CDR3 residues: CSAGAGGNEQFF. CDR3 bases: TGCAGCGCTGGGGCAGGGGGCAATGAGCAGTTCTTC.